The sequence of this T cell receptor beta chain was determined in a study of type 1 regulatory T cells. Across the whole study: An in vitro protocol generated T-allo10, a Tr1-enriched, alloantigen-specific CD4 T cell product.

Germline CDR1 GTSNPN, CDR2 SVGIG (reference sequence). The CDR3 consists of 12 residues. Deletions cut 2 bases from V and 2 bases from J, with 4 bases between. About this clonotype: No antigen is known for it.

Overall study findings and caveats: Type 1 regulatory T cells had a more restricted TCR repertoire than non-type 1 regulatory T cells.

One entry per CDR3 protein results from TCRdb running MiXCR on the reads. The data hold tens of thousands of distinct CDR3 sequences, with about a fifth observed a single time. Sequenced: cultured type 1 regulatory T (Tr1) cells, either the whole culture or a sorted fraction (not recorded which). The source of this sequence is a human donor in good health. The chain carries TRBV30 and TRBJ1-3; D is unresolved. The CDR3 loop reads CAWSITGNTIYF. CDR3 nucleotides: TGTGCCTGGAGTATAACTGGAAACACCATATATTTT.